What follows describes a single TCR beta chain. Its antigen specificity is not known. A much more abundant neighbour one base away suggests this may be a read error. Genomic DNA served as template for TCR beta VDJ combination and CDR3 sequence profiling. TCR repertoire sequencing was run on an Illumina HiSeq 2000. In the original analysis: Repertoires were assessed using TRBV/TRBJ rearrangement plots, CDR3 size and DJ length profiles, and Simpson's diversity index. The immunodominant clone was defined as the most abundant DNA sequence in deep sequencing data. CDR3 amino acid sequences were checked for sharing between subjects and were compared against published repertoires and the VDJdb database. TCRdb trimmed the raw reads at Q25, called clones with MiXCR and kept productive beta chains. Entries that share a CDR3 protein sequence are merged under the most common genes and DNA. These V and J calls are TCRdb output, not the study's own analysis. For this sample the table gives 350,000 to 450,000 distinct CDR3 sequences, of which around 72% were detected only once. Together, the top ten hold 4% of the sample.

The data were obtained in a study of CD8+CD57+ T cells in acquired aplastic anemia (dated by TCRdb to 2017 to 2018). In terms of the full investigation: A mean of about 3.2 ug of DNA, ranging from roughly 0.17 to 30 ug, was extracted from sorted CD4+ and CD8+ cells. An average of approximately 10 million reads for CD4+ cells and approximately 11 million reads for CD8+ cells was obtained from healthy donor samples.

In this study, sorted CD4+ and CD8+ T cells from the blood of healthy subjects and of severe aplastic anemia patients had their TCR repertoires deep-sequenced. Ficoll-Paque density gradient centrifugation was used to isolate peripheral blood mononuclear cells. Before DNA was extracted, CD4+ and CD8+ T cells were sorted using either FACS or magnetic beads. The full study reports these points: Patients and healthy controls showed no significant difference in CD8+ Simpson's diversity (P=0.060). Around 30 CD8+ CDR3 sequences were found to be shared between patients and controls, but these sequences appeared to be highly expressed in patients and within the immunodominant clones of the patients.

CDR1 is given as SGHNT and CDR2 as YYREEE, both from the germline V gene (reference sequence). The CDR3 numbers 16 residues from cysteine through phenylalanine. Just the 48-base CDR3 DNA is kept, in frame starting at base 1. The junction shows trimming of 4 bases on V and 2 bases on J, plus 16 bases between the germline ends. The chain is encoded by TRBV5-4 joined to TRBJ1-3; the D gene is possibly TRBD1, with 5 bases matching. The sequenced material came from sorted CD4+, CD8+, or CD8+CD57+ T cells (not recorded which) from PBMCs. The clonotype was recovered from a human donor in good health, serving as a control. The bases read TGTGCCAGCAGCATAACGGGACTTGTCACTGGAAACACCATATATTTT. This is translated as CASSITGLVTGNTIYF.